A selection of T cell receptor beta chains follows, all from one sample in a study of cytomegalovirus exposure and HLA in healthy donors. The protocol was immunoSEQ multiplex PCR, while the TCRdb copy is restricted to in-frame clones and leaves out a portion. The sample has about 73,000 clones; 90% to 95% are singletons. The sample was PBMCs. The source of these receptors is a man between 18 and 29 years old in good health and CMV-seronegative. CDR3s include the opening cysteine and the closing phenylalanine or tryptophan. D genes are given only for firm matches. Clone sizes are given selectively: once, few, many, or a class where the clone is expanded.

clone size: NA
J gene: TRBJ2-3
D gene: NA
V gene: TRBV6-1
CDR3 DNA: TGTGCCAGCACCTCCCGACAAGGCAGGGATACGCAGTATTTT
CDR3 protein: CASTSRQGRDTQYF

clone size: NA
J gene: TRBJ2-3
D gene: NA
V gene: TRBV10-2
CDR3 DNA: TGCGCCAGCGGCGGGGAATACACAGATACGCAGTATTTT
CDR3 protein: CASGGEYTDTQYF

clone size: once
J gene: TRBJ1-3
D gene: NA
V gene: TRBV25-1
CDR3 DNA: TGTGCCAGCAGGAGCCCCTTCTCTGGAAACACCATATATTTT
CDR3 protein: CASRSPFSGNTIYF

clone size: NA
J gene: TRBJ1-1
D gene: NA
V gene: TRBV9
CDR3 DNA: TGTGCCAGCAGCTCACAGGGTAGGACTGAAGCTTTCTTT
CDR3 protein: CASSSQGRTEAFF

clone size: NA
J gene: TRBJ2-7
D gene: TRBD1
V gene: TRBV6-1
CDR3 DNA: TGTGCCAGCAGTGGGACAGGGATATACGAGCAGTACTTC
CDR3 protein: CASSGTGIYEQYF

clone size: NA
J gene: TRBJ2-7
D gene: NA
V gene: TRBV5-1
CDR3 DNA: TGCGCCAGCAGCCCCCACGGGGGACTCTCTGGCGAGCAGTACTTC
CDR3 protein: CASSPHGGLSGEQYF

clone size: NA
J gene: TRBJ1-2
D gene: NA
V gene: TRBV4-2
CDR3 DNA: TGTGCCAGCAGCCAAGAGGTGGCAGTCTATGGCTACACCTTC
CDR3 protein: CASSQEVAVYGYTF

clone size: few
J gene: TRBJ2-7
D gene: TRBD2
V gene: TRBV5-6
CDR3 DNA: TGTGCCAGCAGCGCGGCTAGCGGGGGGAACTACGAGCAGTACTTC
CDR3 protein: CASSAASGGNYEQYF

clone size: NA
J gene: TRBJ2-1
D gene: TRBD2
V gene: TRBV11-2
CDR3 DNA: TGTGCCAGCAGCTTGCTAGCGGGGAGCTCCTACAATGAGCAGTTCTTC
CDR3 protein: CASSLLAGSSYNEQFF

clone size: NA
J gene: TRBJ2-1
D gene: NA
V gene: TRBV11-2
CDR3 DNA: TGTGCCAGCAGCCCCCAGGGGAACAATGAGCAGTTCTTC
CDR3 protein: CASSPQGNNEQFF

clone size: NA
J gene: TRBJ2-1
D gene: NA
V gene: TRBV15
CDR3 DNA: TGTGCCACCAGCAGGACCGCTCGGGAGAATGAGCAGTTCTTC
CDR3 protein: CATSRTARENEQFF

clone size: NA
J gene: TRBJ1-2
D gene: NA
V gene: TRBV20-1
CDR3 DNA: TGCAGTGCTAGGGCCAACGATGGCTACACCTTC
CDR3 protein: CSARANDGYTF

clone size: NA
J gene: TRBJ2-3
D gene: NA
V gene: TRBV6-4
CDR3 DNA: TGTGCCAGCAGTGAAGGAGGGGGGGGAACAGATACGCAGTATTTT
CDR3 protein: CASSEGGGGTDTQYF

clone size: once
J gene: TRBJ2-7
D gene: NA
V gene: TRBV5-5
CDR3 DNA: TGTGCCAGCAGCTCAGCCTACGAGCAGTACTTC
CDR3 protein: CASSSAYEQYF

clone size: NA
J gene: TRBJ1-1
D gene: NA
V gene: TRBV10-3
CDR3 DNA: TGTGGGTCGGGGGGGAACACTGAAGCTTTCTTT
CDR3 protein: CGSGGNTEAFF

clone size: NA
J gene: TRBJ2-5
D gene: TRBD2
V gene: TRBV13
CDR3 DNA: TGTGCCAGCAGCACACTAGCGGGGGGGCAGGAGACCCAGTACTTC
CDR3 protein: CASSTLAGGQETQYF

clone size: NA
J gene: TRBJ1-6
D gene: TRBD1
V gene: TRBV4-3
CDR3 DNA: TGCGCCAGCAGCCAATCGGGACAGTGGGATTCACCCCTCCACTTT
CDR3 protein: CASSQSGQWDSPLHF

clone size: NA
J gene: TRBJ1-1
D gene: NA
V gene: TRBV14
CDR3 DNA: TGTGCCAGCAGCCCCCGGGGGAACACTGAAGCTTTCTTT
CDR3 protein: CASSPRGNTEAFF